The 6 T cell receptor beta chains presented below share a single source sample, sequenced in a study of blood T cell repertoires in COVID-19. Measured with immunoSEQ multiplex PCR; TCRdb has only the in-frame clones, and not every one. The data hold over 350,000 clones, with approximately 90% observed a single time. Sequenced material: PBMCs or T cells enriched from blood (not recorded which). These TCRs come from a woman younger than 35 with acute COVID-19.

This chain joins TRBV20-1 and TRBJ1-2, with D hard to call. This CDR3 has 11 residues. The ends were cut back, 4 bases at V and 10 bases at J, with 13 bases in the middle. The germline gives CDR1 DFQATT, CDR2 SNEGSKA (reference sequence). Written as DNA, the CDR3 is TGCAGTGCTACTAGTCAAAGCGACTACACCTTC. Protein: CSATSQSDYTF.

The gene calls are TRBV29-1 and TRBJ1-1; 9 bases are a match to TRBD1. The germline CDR1 and CDR2 sequences are SQVTM and ANQGSEA. The CDR3 is 14 residues long. V trimming: 4 bases; J trimming: 4 bases; junction bases outside the gene matches: 7. In DNA form, the CDR3 reads TGCAGCGTTGTTGTGGGACAGGGAATCACTGAAGCTTTCTTT. The encoded protein is CSVVVGQGITEAFF.

This chain connects TRBV5-5 to TRBJ2-7, with 10 bases lining up with TRBD1. The CDR3 length is 12 residues. The germline gives CDR1 SGHKS, CDR2 YYEKEE (reference sequence). V dropped 8 bases and J dropped 4; count of bases not matched to a gene: 3. The CDR3 DNA reads TGTGCCAGTAGACAGGGGGCTTACGAGCAGTACTTC. Protein: CASRQGAYEQYF.

V is TRBV11-2 and J is TRBJ1-6; D ambiguous. The germline V and J ends were trimmed by 1 base and 10 bases, with 11 bases remaining between them. CDR1 and CDR2 from the germline V gene are SGHAT and FQNNGV. The CDR3 extends over 14 amino acids. CDR3 sequence (DNA): TGTGCCAGCAGCTTAGGCCGGATCGGGTCACCCCTCCACTTT. Translating gives CASSLGRIGSPLHF.

The rearrangement links TRBV6-5 to TRBJ2-7; 8 bases are shared with TRBD1. The CDR3 has 13 residues. Germline-derived CDR1 and CDR2 are MNHEY and SVGAGI. The junction had 7 bases not matched to a gene; V was cut back by 7 bases and J by 5 bases. The DNA of the CDR3 is TGTGCCAGCACCCGGGACAGGCTCGACGAGCAGTACTTC. Translating it yields CASTRDRLDEQYF.

This chain uses TRBV7-9 with TRBJ1-1, with 8 bases identical to TRBD1. V lost 11 bases, J lost 4 bases, and 6 bases stayed unmatched. Germline V gene data show CDR1 as SEHNR and CDR2 as FQNEAQ (reference sequence). The CDR3 contains 12 residues. The CDR3, as DNA: TGTGCCGTAGTTACAGGGGGCACTGAAGCTTTCTTT. It codes for CAVVTGGTEAFF.